This T cell receptor (beta chain) was profiled in a study of vaccination and CD4 T cells after COVID-19. The table lists this clonotype with a few counts. What it binds is unknown. Germline loops: CDR1 DFQATT, CDR2 SNEGSKA (reference sequence). This CDR3 region has 13 residues. V was pared by 6 bases and J by 5 bases, with 8 bases of the junction left unmatched. With the Oncomine TCR Beta short-read assay, DNA from cultured CD4+ T cells was sequenced. Cultured CD4+ T cells were the source of extracted genomic DNA. In TCRdb, the PCR reads were re-called with MiXCR into one record per CDR3 protein. Here the sample spans around 25,000 distinct CDR3 sequences, 67% being singletons. Study-wide results and caveats: The study found median SARS-CoV-2-reactive clonotypes rising from about 20 to 38, not significantly.

Treatment of the sample: approximately 10-day PBMC culture with coronavirus spike peptide pools or control peptides (ViraFEST assay). The starting material was CD4+ T cells from blood, cultured in vitro, obtained after SARS-CoV-2 vaccination. The receptor was isolated from a human donor who received a COVID-19 vaccine. The chain joins TRBV20-1 to TRBJ1-1; 8 nucleotides align to TRBD1. In DNA form, the CDR3 reads TGCAGTGCCCAGAGGACAGGGAGGACTGAAGCTTTCTTT. Translating it yields CSAQRTGRTEAFF.